This passage covers 17 T cell receptor beta chains from one sample sequenced in a study of T cell changes during pregnancy in multiple sclerosis. Clones were read by immunoSEQ multiplex PCR, and TCRdb kept only the in-frame ones, dropping some. The repertoire includes more than 30,000 clones, around 90% of them detected once, and 0.3% to 0.45% sits in the top ten. The input for sequencing was CD4+ T cells from peripheral blood mononuclear cells, taken in the third trimester of pregnancy. The receptors shown here come from a female donor in good health, enrolled as a control in a pregnancy study.

The chain recombines TRBV6-1 with TRBJ1-2; tentatively, D is TRBD1 (6 bases). The CDR3 totals 13 residues. Germline-derived CDR1 and CDR2 are MNHNS and SASEGT. Trimming took off 8 bases at V and 3 bases at J, with 13 bases between the two ends. The CDR3 region has the DNA TGTGCCAGCCGGCAGGGGCTCGACTATGGCTACACCTTC. It yields the protein CASRQGLDYGYTF.

The chain uses TRBV5-1 and TRBJ2-1; unclear D gene. The V and J ends lost 0 bases and 2 bases respectively, with 6 bases between them. CDR1 SGHRS and CDR2 YFSETQ come from the germline V gene. The CDR3 covers 14 residues. CDR3 protein: CASSLGAAYNEQFF. The CDR3 coding sequence is TGCGCCAGCAGCTTGGGGGCAGCCTACAATGAGCAGTTCTTC.

This sequence joins TRBV19 and TRBJ1-2; D not resolved. CDR3 length: 14 amino acids. CDR1 LNHDA and CDR2 SQIVND come from the germline V gene (reference sequence). Deletions cut 8 bases from V and 4 bases from J, with 17 bases between. The CDR3 region is CASGGGRFVYGYTF. CDR3 in DNA: TGTGCCAGTGGCGGAGGAAGGTTTGTCTATGGCTACACCTTC.

The chain links TRBV30 to TRBJ1-4, with 7 bases identical to TRBD1. Per germline, CDR1 GTSNPN and CDR2 SVGIG (reference sequence). V shed 3 bases and J 6 bases; nucleotides not matched to a gene: 7. CDR3 length: 14 amino acids. CDR3: CAWRTGFRDEKLFF. The CDR3 DNA sequence: TGTGCCTGGAGGACAGGGTTTCGGGATGAAAAACTGTTTTTT.

This clone was observed a single time. The chain is built from TRBV19 and TRBJ2-5; 7 bases map to TRBD2. The junction had 8 bases not matched to a gene; V was cut back by 5 bases and J by 2 bases. This CDR3 spans 15 amino acids. The germline V gene has CDR1 LNHDA and CDR2 SQIVND (reference sequence). The CDR3 sequence is CASSYSGTKQETQYF. CDR3 nucleotides: TGTGCCAGTAGTTACTCCGGGACTAAACAAGAGACCCAGTACTTC. The full variable domain, rest sourced from reference TRBV19 and TRBJ2-5, is DGGITQSPKYLFRKEGQNVTLSCEQNLNHDAMYWYRQDPGQGLRLIYYSQIVNDFQKGDIAEGYSVSREKKESFPLTVTSAQKNPTAFYLCASSYSGTKQETQYFGPGTRLLVL.

The chain has TRBV18 and TRBJ1-5; 10 nucleotides align to TRBD1. Trimming at V came to 4 bases and at J to 2 bases, leaving 2 bases not matched to a gene. This CDR3 contains 15 residues. Germline V CDR1 and CDR2: KGHSH, LQKENI. The CDR3: CASSRQGAGNQPQHF. CDR3 bases: TGTGCCAGCTCACGACAGGGGGCTGGCAATCAGCCCCAGCATTTT.

J is TRBJ2-3 and V is TRBV5-6; 10 positions agree with TRBD1. Germline assignment: CDR1 SGHDT and CDR2 YYEEEE. This CDR3 contains 17 residues. With V trimmed by 4 bases and J by 1 base, 9 bases remained unmatched. This CDR3 is CASSPSPGTGGTDTQYF. CDR3 sequence (DNA): TGTGCCAGCAGCCCCTCGCCCGGGACAGGGGGCACAGATACGCAGTATTTT.

This clone occurred once. CDR3 DNA sequence: TGTGCCATCACCGAGGGAGGGGCCGTGGATACGCAGTATTTT. Amino acids: CAITEGGAVDTQYF. The J gene is TRBJ2-3, the V gene TRBV10-3; 7 bases align to TRBD2. Trimming cost V 7 bases and J 6 bases; bases outside gene matches: 10. The CDR3 loop spans 14 amino acids. Per the germline V gene, CDR1 is ENHRY and CDR2 is SYGVKD.

The V and J genes are TRBV28 and TRBJ1-2, with a possible D match to TRBD1 (5 bases). Germline V CDR1 and CDR2: MDHEN, SYDVKM. The CDR3 consists of 16 residues. Trimming stripped 7 bases from V and 3 bases from J, with 21 bases between. The CDR3 sequence is CASKTPGAGEDYGYTF. In DNA form, the CDR3 reads TGTGCCAGCAAAACCCCCGGGGCGGGGGAAGACTATGGCTACACCTTC.

The chain couples TRBV2 to TRBJ2-7; D gene unclear. This CDR3 has 12 residues. Germline V gives CDR1 SNHLY, CDR2 FYNNEI. V lost 6 bases to trimming and J lost 0 bases, with 6 bases between them. The CDR3 sequence: CASSPGSYEQYF. Written as DNA, the CDR3 is TGTGCCAGCAGCCCGGGCTCCTACGAGCAGTACTTC.

The chain links TRBV14 to TRBJ1-2, with a weak D call TRBD1 (6 bases). Germline CDR1 SGHDN, CDR2 FVKESK. Deletions cut 0 bases from V and 7 bases from J, with 12 bases between. The CDR3 runs 14 residues. The CDR3 sequence is CASSQEYTGFGYTF. The CDR3 DNA is TGTGCCAGCAGCCAAGAATATACAGGGTTTGGCTACACCTTC. Drawing the rest from reference TRBV14 and TRBJ1-2, the complete variable domain is EAGVTQFPSHSVIEKGQTVTLRCDPISGHDNLYWYRRVMGKEIKFLLHFVKESKQDESGMPNNRFLAERTGGTYSTLKVQPAELEDSGVYFCASSQEYTGFGYTFGSGTRLTVV.

The chain is built from TRBV5-1 and TRBJ1-5; the D gene is possibly TRBD1 (6 bases). Germline V CDR1 and CDR2: SGHRS, YFSETQ. This CDR3 region has 15 residues. Trimming took off 4 bases at V and 1 base at J, with 12 bases between the two ends. CDR3 nucleotide sequence: TGCGCCAGCAGCATTGGACAGTCCAGCAATCAGCCCCAGCATTTT. It codes for CASSIGQSSNQPQHF.

This clone has a handful of counts. This chain uses TRBV20-1 with TRBJ1-1, with a tentative D call TRBD1 (5 bases). V dropped 2 bases and J dropped 6 bases, with 7 bases sitting between them. Germline V CDR1 and CDR2: DFQATT, SNEGSKA (reference sequence). CDR3 length: 11 amino acids. The CDR3 spells CSARKGAEAFF. The CDR3 bases are TGCAGTGCTAGAAAAGGGGCTGAAGCTTTCTTT.

The genes are TRBV7-9 and TRBJ2-7; D might be TRBD2 (5 bases). Looked up from germline, CDR1 is SEHNR and CDR2 is FQNEAQ (reference sequence). Trimming shortened V by 3 bases and J by 1 base, and 10 bases separated the two germline ends. The CDR3 loop spans 14 amino acids. The DNA for the CDR3 is TGTGCCAGCAGCTTTGGGAGCCCTTCCTACGAGCAGTACTTC. Translating it yields CASSFGSPSYEQYF.

This clone came up once. The CDR3 sequence is CASSFFRGLDPYEQYF. CDR3 DNA: TGTGCCAGCAGCTTCTTCAGGGGCCTCGATCCCTACGAGCAGTACTTC. The chain uses TRBV27 and TRBJ2-7; possibly TRBD1 for D (6 bases). This CDR3 has 16 amino acids. Germline CDR1 and CDR2: MNHEY and SMNVEV (reference sequence). Trimming pared 6 bases from V and 2 bases from J, leaving 20 bases between.

The rearrangement uses TRBV9 and TRBJ2-3, with D tentatively TRBD2 (5 bases). This CDR3 is 12 amino acids long. V was trimmed by 5 bases and J by 5 bases, leaving 9 bases between them. Germline V gene data show CDR1 as SGDLS and CDR2 as YYNGEE. The CDR3 DNA is TGTGCCAGCAGTCGGGGAGAAGATACGCAGTATTTT. Its translation is CASSRGEDTQYF. Looking up the rest from reference TRBV9 and TRBJ2-3 gives the full variable domain: DSGVTQTPKHLITATGQRVTLRCSPRSGDLSVYWYQQSLDQGLQFLIQYYNGEERAKGNILERFSAQQFPDLHSELNLSSLELGDSALYFCASSRGEDTQYFGPGTRLTVL.

V gene TRBV19 combines with J gene TRBJ1-1, with TRBD1 matching over 7 bases. The V gene end was trimmed by 5 bases and the J gene end by 3 bases; junction bases not matched to a gene: 3. CDR3 length equals 13 residues. The germline CDR1 and CDR2 sequences are LNHDA and SQIVND (reference sequence). CDR3 in DNA: TGTGCCAGTAGTCCAGGGGGAGACACTGAAGCTTTCTTT. This gives the protein CASSPGGDTEAFF.